The TCR beta chain under discussion was sequenced for a study of blood T cell repertoires in COVID-19. Background on the study: Samples came from the United States, Italy and Spain, spanning acute and convalescent COVID-19. The analysed material was cDNA or gDNA that came from T cells, B-cell-depleted T cells, or PBMCs.

Germline V CDR1 and CDR2: SGDLS, YYNGEE. This CDR3 is 14 amino acids long. V trimming: 5 bases; J trimming: 5 bases; junction bases outside the gene matches: 3. In the original workflow: Estimation of nucleated cell counts relied on the amplification of reference gene primers. Repertoires were generated with immunoSEQ multiplex PCR, while TCRdb's copy carries only in-frame clones and drops some. V, J and clone size are taken as reported in that table, and D and trimming were inferred from the DNA itself. The sample includes 150,000 to 200,000 clones, about 83% of them seen just once. Sample: peripheral blood. The rearrangement links TRBV9 to TRBJ1-5, with 11 bases that match TRBD1. This TCR derives from a man aged 60 to 69 with acute or convalescent COVID-19. CDR3 in amino acids: CASSPDRGHQPQHF. As DNA, the CDR3 is TGTGCCAGCAGTCCGGACAGGGGGCATCAGCCCCAGCATTTT.